These T cell receptor beta chains were read from a single sample in a study of blood T cell repertoires in COVID-19. The assay was immunoSEQ multiplex PCR, and TCRdb's table has in-frame clones only and misses some. The sample has some 300,000 clones, around 86% seen once. Sequenced input: PBMCs or T cells enriched from blood (not recorded which). These receptor sequences come from a woman aged 35 to 49 who had recovered from COVID-19. Each CDR3 is given with its conserved first and last residue. A D gene is named only where the DNA matches it firmly. For some rows the clone size is stated as once, few or many, or as a class when expanded; others skip it.

V gene: TRBV9
clone size: .
J gene: TRBJ2-3
D gene: .
CDR3 protein: CASSVVAQSDTQYF
CDR3 DNA: TGTGCCAGCAGCGTAGTTGCGCAATCAGATACGCAGTATTTT

V gene: TRBV18
clone size: .
J gene: TRBJ2-1
D gene: .
CDR3 protein: CASSPTIQGPGVGNEQFF
CDR3 DNA: TGTGCCAGCTCACCGACGATCCAGGGTCCGGGAGTGGGCAATGAGCAGTTCTTC

V gene: TRBV30
clone size: once
J gene: TRBJ2-7
D gene: TRBD1
CDR3 protein: CAWSGWDRATYEQYF
CDR3 DNA: TGTGCCTGGAGTGGTTGGGACAGGGCGACGTACGAGCAGTACTTC

V gene: TRBV6-6
clone size: many
J gene: TRBJ1-6
D gene: .
CDR3 protein: CASSTRHADNNSPLHF
CDR3 DNA: TGTGCCAGCAGCACCCGACACGCCGACAATAATTCACCCCTCCACTTT

V gene: TRBV19
clone size: once
J gene: TRBJ1-1
D gene: .
CDR3 protein: CASSSRERNTEAFF
CDR3 DNA: TGTGCCAGTAGTTCCCGCGAAAGGAACACTGAAGCTTTCTTT

V gene: TRBV30
clone size: .
J gene: TRBJ1-2
D gene: .
CDR3 protein: CAWSDQGFYGYTF
CDR3 DNA: TGTGCCTGGAGTGACCAGGGATTCTATGGCTACACCTTC

V gene: TRBV27
clone size: .
J gene: TRBJ2-5
D gene: TRBD2
CDR3 protein: CASSSGLALRETQYF
CDR3 DNA: TGTGCCAGCAGTTCGGGACTAGCGCTTAGGGAGACCCAGTACTTC

V gene: TRBV3-1/TRBV3-2
clone size: .
J gene: TRBJ1-3
D gene: .
CDR3 protein: CASSQGLKGHHPRNTIYF
CDR3 DNA: TGTGCCAGCAGCCAAGGGCTCAAGGGGCACCACCCGCGGAACACCATATATTTT

V gene: TRBV6-5
clone size: .
J gene: TRBJ2-7
D gene: TRBD2
CDR3 protein: CASSPGGSYEQYF
CDR3 DNA: TGTGCCAGCAGCCCGGGGGGGTCCTACGAGCAGTACTTC

V gene: TRBV5-1
clone size: .
J gene: TRBJ2-2
D gene: .
CDR3 protein: CASSPRDTGELFF
CDR3 DNA: TGCGCCAGCAGCCCCAGGGATACCGGGGAGCTGTTTTTT

V gene: TRBV18
clone size: .
J gene: TRBJ2-7
D gene: .
CDR3 protein: CASSRRSQGDEQYF
CDR3 DNA: TGTGCCAGCTCACGCCGGAGTCAGGGCGACGAGCAGTACTTC

V gene: TRBV29-1
clone size: .
J gene: TRBJ1-2
D gene: TRBD1
CDR3 protein: CSVVDRGIGGYTF
CDR3 DNA: TGCAGCGTTGTCGACAGGGGGATCGGCGGCTACACCTTC

V gene: TRBV6-5
clone size: .
J gene: TRBJ1-1
D gene: .
CDR3 protein: CASTRRVSTEAFF
CDR3 DNA: TGTGCCAGCACCAGGCGGGTGAGCACTGAAGCTTTCTTT

V gene: TRBV4-1
clone size: .
J gene: TRBJ2-1
D gene: TRBD2
CDR3 protein: CASSLRAGGAVNEQFF
CDR3 DNA: TGCGCCAGCAGCCTAAGGGCGGGGGGGGCAGTCAATGAGCAGTTCTTC

V gene: TRBV29-1
clone size: .
J gene: TRBJ1-5
D gene: .
CDR3 protein: CSVEVQSNQPQHF
CDR3 DNA: TGCAGCGTTGAAGTACAGTCAAATCAGCCCCAGCATTTT

V gene: TRBV18
clone size: few
J gene: TRBJ2-7
D gene: .
CDR3 protein: CASSPTVGSSRHYEQYF
CDR3 DNA: TGTGCCAGCTCACCGACTGTCGGGTCTAGCAGACACTACGAGCAGTACTTC

V gene: TRBV28
clone size: .
J gene: TRBJ2-3
D gene: .
CDR3 protein: CASRPSLNTDTQYF
CDR3 DNA: TGTGCCAGCCGCCCCAGTCTTAACACAGATACGCAGTATTTT

V gene: TRBV7-6
clone size: .
J gene: TRBJ1-2
D gene: .
CDR3 protein: CASSLAPSGLGGYTF
CDR3 DNA: TGTGCCAGCAGCTTAGCGCCTTCAGGACTCGGTGGCTACACCTTC

V gene: TRBV7-7
clone size: .
J gene: TRBJ2-3
D gene: .
CDR3 protein: CASSLGGDGDTQYF
CDR3 DNA: TGTGCTAGCAGCTTAGGCGGGGATGGAGATACGCAGTATTTT

V gene: TRBV3-1/TRBV3-2
clone size: .
J gene: TRBJ1-2
D gene: .
CDR3 protein: CASSQVYRGYTF
CDR3 DNA: TGTGCCAGCAGCCAAGTTTATCGGGGCTACACCTTC

V gene: TRBV10-3
clone size: .
J gene: TRBJ2-7
D gene: .
CDR3 protein: CAISEMRGRSDSYEQYF
CDR3 DNA: TGTGCCATCAGTGAAATGAGGGGGAGATCCGACTCCTACGAGCAGTACTTC

V gene: TRBV27
clone size: .
J gene: TRBJ1-6
D gene: TRBD1
CDR3 protein: CASRTTGNNSPLHF
CDR3 DNA: TGTGCCAGCAGAACGACAGGGAATAATTCACCCCTCCACTTT

V gene: TRBV6-1
clone size: .
J gene: TRBJ2-7
D gene: TRBD1
CDR3 protein: CASSDWGQPYNEQYF
CDR3 DNA: TGTGCCAGCAGTGATTGGGGACAGCCTTACAACGAGCAGTACTTC

V gene: TRBV5-4
clone size: .
J gene: TRBJ2-7
D gene: .
CDR3 protein: CASSLGAGFSYEQYF
CDR3 DNA: TGTGCCAGCAGCTTGGGGGCGGGATTTTCCTACGAGCAGTACTTC

V gene: TRBV11-2
clone size: .
J gene: TRBJ2-1
D gene: TRBD2
CDR3 protein: CASSLVPSGNEQFF
CDR3 DNA: TGTGCCAGCAGCTTAGTCCCTAGCGGCAATGAGCAGTTCTTC

V gene: TRBV11-3
clone size: .
J gene: TRBJ1-1
D gene: TRBD1
CDR3 protein: CASSLTGSNEAFF
CDR3 DNA: TGTGCCAGCAGCTTGACAGGGTCCAATGAAGCTTTCTTT

V gene: TRBV19
clone size: .
J gene: TRBJ1-4
D gene: .
CDR3 protein: CASRDRATNEKLFF
CDR3 DNA: TGTGCCAGTAGGGACAGAGCGACTAATGAAAAACTGTTTTTT

V gene: TRBV11-2
clone size: few
J gene: TRBJ1-2
D gene: .
CDR3 protein: CASSSWTGKLGGYTF
CDR3 DNA: TGTGCCAGCAGCTCGTGGACGGGAAAATTGGGTGGCTACACCTTC

V gene: TRBV6-2/TRBV6-3
clone size: .
J gene: TRBJ2-1
D gene: TRBD2
CDR3 protein: CASSYSGTSGRWQFF
CDR3 DNA: TGTGCCAGCAGTTACTCCGGGACTAGCGGGAGGTGGCAGTTCTTC

V gene: TRBV5-4
clone size: .
J gene: TRBJ1-3
D gene: TRBD1
CDR3 protein: CASSPGQGASGNTIYF
CDR3 DNA: TGTGCCAGCAGCCCGGGACAGGGGGCATCTGGAAACACCATATATTTT

V gene: TRBV30
clone size: .
J gene: TRBJ2-5
D gene: TRBD2
CDR3 protein: CAWGGGETQYF
CDR3 DNA: TGTGCCTGGGGCGGGGGAGAGACCCAGTACTTC

V gene: TRBV6-5
clone size: .
J gene: TRBJ1-5
D gene: TRBD1
CDR3 protein: CASSYLGTGRVQPQHF
CDR3 DNA: TGTGCCAGCAGTTACCTCGGGACAGGGCGGGTTCAGCCCCAGCATTTT

V gene: TRBV2
clone size: .
J gene: TRBJ2-3
D gene: .
CDR3 protein: CASSDYADTQYF
CDR3 DNA: TGTGCCAGCAGTGATTATGCAGATACGCAGTATTTT

V gene: TRBV6-5
clone size: .
J gene: TRBJ1-4
D gene: .
CDR3 protein: CASSYSRGGRREKLFF
CDR3 DNA: TGTGCCAGCAGTTACTCGAGGGGCGGGAGAAGGGAAAAACTGTTTTTT

V gene: TRBV7-2
clone size: .
J gene: TRBJ1-5
D gene: .
CDR3 protein: CASSLERVGNQPQHF
CDR3 DNA: TGTGCCAGCAGCTTAGAGAGGGTCGGCAATCAGCCCCAGCATTTT

V gene: TRBV4-2
clone size: .
J gene: TRBJ1-2
D gene: .
CDR3 protein: CASSQETGTQLGYGYTF
CDR3 DNA: TGTGCCAGCAGCCAAGAGACCGGGACTCAGCTAGGGTATGGCTACACCTTC

V gene: TRBV5-6
clone size: .
J gene: TRBJ1-5
D gene: .
CDR3 protein: CASSFRGAGNQPQHF
CDR3 DNA: TGTGCCAGCAGCTTTAGGGGCGCCGGCAATCAGCCCCAGCATTTT

V gene: TRBV4-1
clone size: many
J gene: TRBJ1-2
D gene: TRBD1
CDR3 protein: CASSHPLRQGGYTF
CDR3 DNA: TGCGCCAGCAGCCACCCCTTGAGACAGGGTGGCTACACCTTC

V gene: TRBV7-8
clone size: .
J gene: TRBJ1-4
D gene: .
CDR3 protein: CASSLERGGEKLFF
CDR3 DNA: TGTGCCAGCAGCTTAGAGAGGGGGGGGGAAAAACTGTTTTTT

V gene: TRBV7-3
clone size: .
J gene: TRBJ1-1
D gene: .
CDR3 protein: CASSSPRVAEAFF
CDR3 DNA: TGTGCCAGCAGCTCCCCCCGGGTCGCTGAAGCTTTCTTT

V gene: TRBV12-3/TRBV12-4
clone size: .
J gene: TRBJ1-2
D gene: TRBD1
CDR3 protein: CASTTTGTYGYTF
CDR3 DNA: TGTGCCAGCACTACGACAGGGACCTATGGCTACACCTTC

V gene: TRBV7-9
clone size: .
J gene: TRBJ2-1
D gene: TRBD1
CDR3 protein: CASSTRTGQGGYNEQFF
CDR3 DNA: TGTGCCAGCAGCACCCGAACGGGACAGGGGGGGTACAATGAGCAGTTCTTC